This T cell receptor (beta chain) appears in the sequencing data of a study of Graves' ophthalmopathy and Graves' hyperthyroidism. Germline assignment: CDR1 SGHAT and CDR2 FQNNGV. The CDR3 has 12 amino acids. Study-wide points: A classifier, a 13-signature model, separated ophthalmopathy from stable hyperthyroidism with approximately 87% sensitivity and over 70% specificity.

Stable hyperthyroid donors showed no ophthalmopathy during 18 months follow-up. In regard to this clonotype: Antigen unknown.

The sequenced template was RNA, covering the TCR beta CDR3 region. An opening RT-PCR round employed HTBI primers and preceded a second-round multiplex PCR. TCRdb independently ran MiXCR on the multiplex PCR reads; one entry per CDR3 protein. In the table there are 500,000 to 700,000 distinct CDR3 sequences, about a fifth of which are singletons. The specimen was peripheral blood. The TCR sequence derives from a woman under 30 with stable Graves' hyperthyroidism. Some clones in this sample may be carry-over from other donors' samples. The chain carries TRBV11-2 and TRBJ2-5; D tentatively fits TRBD1 or TRBD2 (5 bases each). CDR3 nucleotide sequence: TGTGTCATCAGCTTTTGGGACGAGACCCAGTACTTC. Translating it yields CVISFWDETQYF. The full variable domain, its missing parts supplied by reference TRBV11-2 and TRBJ2-5, is EAGVAQSPRYKIIEKRQSVAFWCNPISGHATLYWYQQILGQGPKLLIQFQNNGVVDDSQLPKDRFSAERLKGVDSTLKIQPAKLEDSAVYLCVISFWDETQYFGPGTRLLVL.